This entry lists 11 T cell receptor beta chains sequenced from one sample in a study of a mutant IDH1 vaccine in newly diagnosed glioma. These receptors are not linked to any known antigen. Some clones are missing from TCRdb's copy, which holds only in-frame ones; the method was immunoSEQ multiplex PCR. The sample records about 72,000 clones, around 82% being singletons. Regarding time point: week 23, last vaccination. Every single dose of the vaccine, 300 ug of mutant IDH1 20-mer peptide, came with topical imiquimod. Sequenced here: PBMCs, sampled from a glioma patient whose treatment included an IDH1 peptide vaccine. The receptors were sampled from a man in his late teens or twenties with glioma.

This clone was picked up one time. V and J are TRBV7-6 and TRBJ2-1, with 9 positions matching TRBD2. In germline, CDR1 is SGHVS, CDR2 FNYEAQ. Trimming at V came to 0 bases and at J to 4 bases, leaving 4 bases not matched to a gene. The CDR3 contains 16 residues. The CDR3 nucleotides are TGTGCCAGCAGCTTAGCCCCTAGCGGGGTGTACAATGAGCAGTTCTTC. Translation: CASSLAPSGVYNEQFF.

The chain couples TRBV18 to TRBJ1-2; tentatively, D is TRBD1 (5 bases). The CDR3 has 16 amino acids. Germline V gene lookup returns CDR1 KGHSH and CDR2 LQKENI. V was trimmed by 4 bases and J by 4 bases, leaving 19 bases between them. The CDR3 here is CASSRDLAGAAYGYTF. The DNA for the CDR3 is TGTGCCAGCTCACGGGACTTGGCGGGCGCGGCCTATGGCTACACCTTC.

The V call is TRBV10-3, the J call TRBJ1-6; TRBD1 might be the D (5 bases). V dropped 0 bases and J dropped 0 bases, with 12 bases sitting between them. The germline V gene has CDR1 ENHRY and CDR2 SYGVKD. This CDR3 has 18 amino acids. The CDR3 DNA sequence: TGTGCCATCAGTGAGTCCCCCCTTGACAGCTCCTATAATTCACCCCTCCACTTT. Translation: CAISESPLDSSYNSPLHF.

Of note for this clone: At one end, the junction sequence differs from germline, possibly due to a read error. V gene TRBV18 combines with J gene TRBJ1-1; the match to TRBD1 covers 9 bases. The CDR3 is 14 residues long. The V gene's germline CDR1 is KGHSH and CDR2 LQKENI. The CDR3 DNA is TGTGCCAGCTCGCCACAGGGGGCGAACACTGAAGCTTTCTTT. Amino acids: CASSPQGANTEAFF.

The rearrangement joins TRBV9 to TRBJ2-1; 13 bases line up with TRBD2. Per germline, CDR1 SGDLS and CDR2 YYNGEE. V gave up 2 bases and J gave up 9 bases; unmatched junction bases: 5. The CDR3 is 15 residues long. The CDR3 reads CASSVTGTSGVEQFF. In nucleotides, the CDR3 is TGTGCCAGCAGCGTGACCGGGACTAGCGGGGTTGAGCAGTTCTTC.

The V gene is TRBV5-8, the J gene TRBJ2-1; a possible D gene is TRBD2 (5 bases). Germline assignment: CDR1 SGHTS and CDR2 YDEGEE. This CDR3 contains 13 residues. Trimming took off 7 bases at V and 1 base at J, with 9 bases between the two ends. In DNA form, the CDR3 reads TGTGCCAGCGTCCGGGGTTCCTACAATGAGCAGTTCTTC. Residues: CASVRGSYNEQFF.

This chain links TRBV28 with TRBJ1-4; D not resolved. This CDR3 comprises 13 residues. CDR1 is MDHEN, CDR2 SYDVKM, per germline. Trimming pared 3 bases from V and 4 bases from J, leaving 6 bases between. This chain's CDR3 is CASSFQNNEKLFF. CDR3 DNA sequence: TGTGCCAGCAGTTTTCAGAATAATGAAAAACTGTTTTTT.

The CDR3 reads CSHTSGSGELFF. CDR3 coding DNA: TGCAGCCACACCTCGGGGTCCGGGGAGCTGTTTTTT. The genes are TRBV29-1 and TRBJ2-2; D is perhaps TRBD2 (5 bases). Germline CDR1 is SQVTM and CDR2 is ANQGSEA. The CDR3 totals 12 residues. V was clipped by 8 bases and J by 6 bases, with 13 bases between them.

This clone was found a few times. V gene TRBV11-2 combines with J gene TRBJ2-7, with a weak D call TRBD1 (6 bases). Trimming took off 5 bases at V and 0 bases at J, with 14 bases between the two ends. CDR1 SGHAT and CDR2 FQNNGV come from the germline V gene. This CDR3 spans 15 amino acids. This CDR3 is CASSPTGGYSYEQYF. The CDR3 coding sequence is TGTGCCAGCAGCCCGACAGGCGGCTACTCCTACGAGCAGTACTTC.

The J gene is TRBJ1-2, the V gene TRBV14; D possibly corresponds to TRBD1 (6 bases). The germline V gene has CDR1 SGHDN and CDR2 FVKESK. The CDR3 totals 14 residues. V gave up 5 bases and J gave up 6 bases, with 16 bases separating them. CDR3 residues: CASSASRQAHGYTF. CDR3 DNA sequence: TGTGCCAGCAGCGCCAGTCGACAGGCGCATGGCTACACCTTC.

The V gene is TRBV6-1, the J gene TRBJ2-1; TRBD2 might be the D (5 bases). The CDR3 is made up of 16 amino acids. Germline CDR1 MNHNS, CDR2 SASEGT. V was trimmed by 2 bases and J by 3 bases, leaving 14 bases between them. CDR3 sequence reads: CASSEMDSSYYNEQFF. CDR3 in DNA: TGTGCCAGCAGTGAAATGGACTCGTCGTACTACAATGAGCAGTTCTTC.